This paragraph reports one TCR beta chain. The data originate from a study of blood T cell repertoires in COVID-19. Study context: PBMCs, B-cell-depleted T cells, or T cells were the source of the cDNA or gDNA that made up the material.

Libraries were prepared by immunoSEQ multiplex PCR; TCRdb keeps only in-frame clonotypes and omits some of them. The sample records over 150,000 clones, roughly four fifths being singletons. This study enrolled people aged about 18 to 90 from approximately 25 US geographic areas. J gave up 4 bases and V 6 bases, and 12 bases lay outside the gene matches. This CDR3 spans 17 amino acids. Germline lookup yields CDR1 MGHRA and CDR2 YSYEKL. The sequence came from a man between 50 and 59 years old who had recovered from COVID-19. The sample was PBMCs or T cells enriched from blood (not recorded which). The gene calls are TRBV4-1 and TRBJ2-2; TRBD1 matches 9 bases. CDR3 sequence reads: CASRPHGGQGSTGELFF. DNA of the CDR3: TGCGCCAGCAGACCCCACGGAGGACAGGGGAGCACCGGGGAGCTGTTTTTT.